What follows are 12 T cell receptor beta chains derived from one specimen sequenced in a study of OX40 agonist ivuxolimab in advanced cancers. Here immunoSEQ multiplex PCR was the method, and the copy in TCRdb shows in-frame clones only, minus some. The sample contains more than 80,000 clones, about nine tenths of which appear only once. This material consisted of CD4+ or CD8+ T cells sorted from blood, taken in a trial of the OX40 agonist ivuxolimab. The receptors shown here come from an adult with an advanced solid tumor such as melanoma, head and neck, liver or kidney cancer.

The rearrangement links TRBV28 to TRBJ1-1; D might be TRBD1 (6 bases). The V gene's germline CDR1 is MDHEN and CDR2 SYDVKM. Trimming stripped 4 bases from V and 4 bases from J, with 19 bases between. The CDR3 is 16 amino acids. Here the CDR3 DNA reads TGTGCCAGCAGTTCAGAGGGGGTTGGGGGAGGCACTGAAGCTTTCTTT. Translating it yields CASSSEGVGGGTEAFF.

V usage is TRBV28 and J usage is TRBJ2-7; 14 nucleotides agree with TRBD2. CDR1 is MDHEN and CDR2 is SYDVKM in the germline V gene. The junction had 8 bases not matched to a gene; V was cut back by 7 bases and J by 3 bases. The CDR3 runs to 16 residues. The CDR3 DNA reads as TGTGCCAGCACCTCACCCGGGACTAGCGGGGGCTACGAGCAGTACTTC. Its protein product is CASTSPGTSGGYEQYF.

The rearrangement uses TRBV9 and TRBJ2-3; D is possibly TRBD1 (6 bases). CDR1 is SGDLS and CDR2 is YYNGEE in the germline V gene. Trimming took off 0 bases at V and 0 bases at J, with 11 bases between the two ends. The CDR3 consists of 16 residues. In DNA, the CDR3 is TGTGCCAGCAGCGTAGTTGGGGGCTCTAGCACAGATACGCAGTATTTT. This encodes CASSVVGGSSTDTQYF.

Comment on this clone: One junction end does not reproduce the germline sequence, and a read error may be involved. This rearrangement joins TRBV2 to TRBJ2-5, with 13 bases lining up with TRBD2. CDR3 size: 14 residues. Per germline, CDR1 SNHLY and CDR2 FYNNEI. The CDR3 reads CAGRLAGGQETQYF. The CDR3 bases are TGTGCCGGCAGACTAGCGGGGGGCCAAGAGACCCAGTACTTC.

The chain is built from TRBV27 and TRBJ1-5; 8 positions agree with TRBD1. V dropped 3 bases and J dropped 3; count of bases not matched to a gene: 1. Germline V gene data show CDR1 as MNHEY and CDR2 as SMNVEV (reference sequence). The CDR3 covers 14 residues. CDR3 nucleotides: TGTGCCAGCAGTTTGACAGGGGACAATCAGCCCCAGCATTTT. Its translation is CASSLTGDNQPQHF.

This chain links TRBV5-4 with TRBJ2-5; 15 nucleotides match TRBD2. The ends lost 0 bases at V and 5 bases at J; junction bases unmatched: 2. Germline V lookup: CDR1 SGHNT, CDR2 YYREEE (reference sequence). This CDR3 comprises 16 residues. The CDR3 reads CASSLGTSGGAETQYF. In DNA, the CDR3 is TGTGCCAGCAGCTTGGGGACTAGCGGGGGGGCGGAGACCCAGTACTTC.

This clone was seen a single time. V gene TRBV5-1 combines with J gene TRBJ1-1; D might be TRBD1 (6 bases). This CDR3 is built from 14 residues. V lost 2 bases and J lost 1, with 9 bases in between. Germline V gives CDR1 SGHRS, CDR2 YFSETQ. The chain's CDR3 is CASSFGGGNTEAFF. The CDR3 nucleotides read TGCGCCAGCAGCTTCGGAGGGGGGAACACTGAAGCTTTCTTT.

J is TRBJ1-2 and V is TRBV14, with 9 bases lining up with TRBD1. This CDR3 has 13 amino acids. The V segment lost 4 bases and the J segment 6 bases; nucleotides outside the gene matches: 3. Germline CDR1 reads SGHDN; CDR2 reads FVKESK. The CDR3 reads CASSPRTGDGYTF. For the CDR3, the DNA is TGTGCCAGCAGCCCGCGGACAGGGGATGGCTACACCTTC.

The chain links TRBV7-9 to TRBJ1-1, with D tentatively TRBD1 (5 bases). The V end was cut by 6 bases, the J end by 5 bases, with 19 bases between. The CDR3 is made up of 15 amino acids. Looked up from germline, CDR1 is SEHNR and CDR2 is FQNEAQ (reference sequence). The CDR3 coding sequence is TGTGCCAGCAGTTACAAGGAGCAGGGTGTGACTGAAGCTTTCTTT. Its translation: CASSYKEQGVTEAFF.

CDR3 in DNA: TGTGCCAGCAGCCCCCGGACAGGGGGCACGGGTCAGCCCCAGCATTTT. As protein: CASSPRTGGTGQPQHF. V gene TRBV9 combines with J gene TRBJ1-5; TRBD1 agrees at 11 bases. With V trimmed by 4 bases and J by 6 bases, 9 bases remained unmatched. The germline V gene encodes CDR1 SGDLS and CDR2 YYNGEE. CDR3 size: 16 residues.

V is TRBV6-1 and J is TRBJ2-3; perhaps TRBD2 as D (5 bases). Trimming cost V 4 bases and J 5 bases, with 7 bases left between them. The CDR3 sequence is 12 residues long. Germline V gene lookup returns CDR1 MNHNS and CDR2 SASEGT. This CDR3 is CASSVEGDTQYF. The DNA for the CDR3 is TGTGCCAGCAGTGTAGAGGGAGATACGCAGTATTTT.

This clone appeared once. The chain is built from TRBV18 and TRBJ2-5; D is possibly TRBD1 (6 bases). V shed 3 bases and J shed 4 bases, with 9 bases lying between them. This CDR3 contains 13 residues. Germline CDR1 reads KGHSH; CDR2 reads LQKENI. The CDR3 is CASSPVGGETQYF. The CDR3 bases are TGTGCCAGCTCACCCGTAGGGGGAGAGACCCAGTACTTC.